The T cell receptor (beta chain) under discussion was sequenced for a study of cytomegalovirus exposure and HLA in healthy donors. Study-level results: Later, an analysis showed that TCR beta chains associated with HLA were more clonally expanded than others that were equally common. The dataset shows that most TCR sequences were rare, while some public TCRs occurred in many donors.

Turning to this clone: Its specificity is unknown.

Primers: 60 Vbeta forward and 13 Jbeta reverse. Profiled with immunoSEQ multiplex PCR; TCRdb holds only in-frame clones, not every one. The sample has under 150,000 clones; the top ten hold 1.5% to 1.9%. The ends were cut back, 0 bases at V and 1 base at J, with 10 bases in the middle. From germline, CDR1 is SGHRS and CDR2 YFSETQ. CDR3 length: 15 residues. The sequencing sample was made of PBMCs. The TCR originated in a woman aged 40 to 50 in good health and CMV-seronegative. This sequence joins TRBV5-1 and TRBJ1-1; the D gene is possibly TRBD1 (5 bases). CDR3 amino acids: CASSLEQGPNTEAFF. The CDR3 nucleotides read TGCGCCAGCAGCTTGGAGCAGGGCCCGAACACTGAAGCTTTCTTT.